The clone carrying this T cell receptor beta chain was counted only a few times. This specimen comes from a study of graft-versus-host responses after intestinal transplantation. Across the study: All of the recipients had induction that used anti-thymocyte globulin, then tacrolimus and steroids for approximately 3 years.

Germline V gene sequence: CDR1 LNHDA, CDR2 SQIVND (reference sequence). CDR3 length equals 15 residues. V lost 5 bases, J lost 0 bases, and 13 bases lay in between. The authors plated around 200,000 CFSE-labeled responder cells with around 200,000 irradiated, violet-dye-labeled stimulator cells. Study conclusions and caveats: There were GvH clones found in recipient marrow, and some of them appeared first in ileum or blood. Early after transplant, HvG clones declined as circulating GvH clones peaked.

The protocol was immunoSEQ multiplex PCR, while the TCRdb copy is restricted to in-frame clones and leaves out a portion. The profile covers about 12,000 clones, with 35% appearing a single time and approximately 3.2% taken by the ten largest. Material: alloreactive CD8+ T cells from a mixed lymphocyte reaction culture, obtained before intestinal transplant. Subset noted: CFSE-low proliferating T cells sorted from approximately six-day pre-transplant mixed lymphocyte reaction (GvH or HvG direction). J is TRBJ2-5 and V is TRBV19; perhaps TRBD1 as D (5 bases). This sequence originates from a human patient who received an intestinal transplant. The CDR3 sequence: CASSPSRADQETQYF. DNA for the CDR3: TGTGCCAGTAGTCCCAGCAGGGCGGACCAAGAGACCCAGTACTTC.